Below are 3 T cell receptor beta chains sequenced from a single sample in a study of cytomegalovirus exposure and HLA in healthy donors. Both 60 Vbeta primers and 13 Jbeta primers went into the PCR. Measured with immunoSEQ multiplex PCR; TCRdb has only the in-frame clones, and not every one. The sample holds roughly 100,000 clones; about four fifths are singletons and the top ten take roughly 3.8%. The sample was PBMCs. These receptors were taken from a female donor in good health and CMV-seropositive.

J is TRBJ2-1 and V is TRBV6-5; D is unresolved. The V end lost 0 bases, the J end lost 0 bases, and 6 bases lay between the germline ends. In germline, CDR1 is MNHEY, CDR2 SVGAGI. This CDR3 is built from 15 residues. CDR3 region: CASSYSTSSYNEQFF. CDR3 sequence (DNA): TGTGCCAGCAGTTACTCTACGAGCTCCTACAATGAGCAGTTCTTC.

The chain recombines TRBV5-1 with TRBJ1-1; D ambiguous. Between the trimmed V and J ends, which lost 0 bases and 4 bases, there was a span of 13 bases. This CDR3 spans 15 amino acids. Per germline, CDR1 SGHRS and CDR2 YFSETQ. The CDR3 sequence: CASSLAFGQATEAFF. The DNA for the CDR3 is TGCGCCAGCAGCTTGGCCTTTGGGCAGGCCACTGAAGCTTTCTTT.

This clone was observed a handful of times. The genes are TRBV6-6 and TRBJ1-1; D is ambiguous. The V end lost 0 bases, the J end lost 0 bases, and 8 bases lay between the germline ends. This CDR3 is built from 15 residues. Germline CDR1 MNHNY, CDR2 SVGAGI (reference sequence). CDR3 sequence (DNA): TGTGCCAGCAGTTACTCTGCGGGGATGAACACTGAAGCTTTCTTT. Residues: CASSYSAGMNTEAFF.